The clone carrying this TCR beta chain was picked up many times. Its antigen remains unknown. Amplification of TCR beta CDR3 regions used RNA as the template. When the TCR CDR3 underwent first-round RT-PCR, the HTBI primer set was used. TCRdb ran MiXCR on the multiplex PCR reads and lists one entry per CDR3 protein. The sample yields 700,000 or so distinct CDR3 sequences, about 14% seen once. With 3 bases removed from V and 4 bases from J, the gap between germline ends came to 15 bases. The CDR3 sequence is 14 residues long. The germline CDR1 and CDR2 sequences are GTSNPN and SVGIG (reference sequence). This entry is derived from a study of T cells in Graves' hyperthyroidism and ophthalmopathy. The study's findings and limits: Ophthalmopathy and stable hyperthyroidism were told apart by a 13 V-J model.

The source of this sequence is a woman between 45 and 60 years old with Graves' ophthalmopathy. V usage is TRBV30 and J usage is TRBJ1-1, with D possibly TRBD1 on 6 matching bases. The sequenced material came from blood. The CDR3 bases are TGTGCCTGGAGAACCACAGGGATGGGCACTGAAGCTTTCTTT. Its translation is CAWRTTGMGTEAFF.